A selection of T cell receptor beta chains follows, all from one sample in a study of cytomegalovirus exposure and HLA in healthy donors. Sequenced by immunoSEQ multiplex PCR; TCRdb stores in-frame clones only, minus some. The table has 140,000 to 150,000 clones, 88% seen once; the top ten hold roughly 0.5%. Source material: PBMCs. All receptors come from a woman aged 40 to 49 in good health and CMV-seronegative. CDR3s include the opening cysteine and the closing phenylalanine or tryptophan. The order of the fields is clone size, D gene, V gene, J gene, CDR3 DNA, CDR3 protein. The D gene is left open where the match is weak. Clone size is stated in some rows and not others, as once, few, many or a class when expanded.

.	.	TRBV18	TRBJ1-4	TGTGCCAGCTCACCGCAGGGTACTAATGAAAAACTGTTTTTT	CASSPQGTNEKLFF
.	TRBD1	TRBV6-1	TRBJ2-7	TGTGCCAGCAGTACGGGACAGGGGGCGGACGAGCAGTACTTC	CASSTGQGADEQYF
.	.	TRBV15	TRBJ1-5	TGTGCCACCAGCAGAGGGCAGGGCGTACGGCAGCCCCAGCATTTT	CATSRGQGVRQPQHF
.	.	TRBV5-4	TRBJ1-3	TGTGCCAGCAGCTTGGATTTGAGAGGTGGAAACACCATATATTTT	CASSLDLRGGNTIYF
.	.	TRBV27	TRBJ2-2	TGTGCCAGCAGTGTACAGGGGAACACCGGGGAGCTGTTTTTT	CASSVQGNTGELFF
.	.	TRBV4-2	TRBJ2-7	TGTGCCAGCAGCCATCGTCGGGACTACGAGCAGTACTTC	CASSHRRDYEQYF
.	TRBD2	TRBV10-3	TRBJ2-7	TGTGCCATCAGTGAGAGTCTAGCGGTAAGCTCCTACGAGCAGTACTTC	CAISESLAVSSYEQYF
.	.	TRBV5-1	TRBJ2-7	TGCGCCAGCAGCTTGGGGGCGAACTACGAGCAGTACTTC	CASSLGANYEQYF
.	TRBD1	TRBV9	TRBJ2-5	TGTGCCAACAGAGAAGGGACAGGGGGCAGGGGGACCCAGTACTTC	CANREGTGGRGTQYF
.	TRBD1	TRBV5-1	TRBJ1-1	TGCGCCAGCAGCTTGGCAGGGACAGGGGGCTTGGGCACTGAAGCTTTCTTT	CASSLAGTGGLGTEAFF
once	.	TRBV6-4	TRBJ2-7	TGTGCCAGCAGTGACGGTCGCTCCCCTTCCTACGAGCAGTACTTC	CASSDGRSPSYEQYF
.	TRBD2	TRBV9	TRBJ2-2	TGTGCCAGCAGCGTAGAGGGGACTAGCGGCTACACCGGGGAGCTGTTTTTT	CASSVEGTSGYTGELFF
.	.	TRBV25-1	TRBJ1-1	TGTGCCAGCAGTAGGAGGGGGGAAGCGGGGGACACTGAAGCTTTCTTT	CASSRRGEAGDTEAFF
.	.	TRBV19	TRBJ1-2	TGTGCCAGTAGTATAGATCGGGGGGTGTATGGCTACACCTTC	CASSIDRGVYGYTF
once	TRBD2	TRBV10-3	TRBJ2-3	TGTGCCGTCAAGCGGGAGGATCAGACAGATACGCAGTATTTT	CAVKREDQTDTQYF
few	.	TRBV11-2	TRBJ2-5	TGTGCCAGCAGCTTAGTTCTCGGGCAAGAGACCCAGTACTTC	CASSLVLGQETQYF
.	.	TRBV19	TRBJ1-2	TGTGCCAGTAACTCACCGGGACTGCGCTATGGCTACACCTTC	CASNSPGLRYGYTF
few	.	TRBV7-7	TRBJ2-7	TGTGCCAGCAGCTTAGAAAGGGGGTCTGTCTACGAGCAGTACTTC	CASSLERGSVYEQYF
once	.	TRBV7-9	TRBJ2-1	TGTTCCAGCAGCCCCAGACTAGTCTACAATGAGCAGTTCTTC	CSSSPRLVYNEQFF
once	.	TRBV7-8	TRBJ2-3	TGTGCCAGCAGCTTAGAATATTCCCTCACAGATACGCAGTATTTT	CASSLEYSLTDTQYF
.	.	TRBV4-1	TRBJ1-5	TGCGCCAGCAGCCAAGATAGTAGAAGCGATCAGCCCCAGCATTTT	CASSQDSRSDQPQHF
.	TRBD1	TRBV28	TRBJ2-5	TGTGCCAGCAGTTTCGGGACAGGTGGTCGGACCCAGTACTTC	CASSFGTGGRTQYF
few	.	TRBV23-1	TRBJ1-3	TGCGCCAGCAGCCCCCGCGGAGGAAACACCATATATTTT	CASSPRGGNTIYF
.	.	TRBV7-9	TRBJ1-3	TGTGCCAGCAGACACGGGAACTCTGGAAACACCATATATTTT	CASRHGNSGNTIYF
.	TRBD2	TRBV9	TRBJ2-5	TGTGCCAGCAGCGAGGGAGCGGGAGGGGGAGAGACCCAGTACTTC	CASSEGAGGGETQYF
.	.	TRBV7-9	TRBJ1-2	TGTGCCAGCAGCTTAGGAGGACTCTATGGCTACACCTTC	CASSLGGLYGYTF
once	TRBD2	TRBV5-1	TRBJ2-7	TGCGCCAGCAGCTTGGTAGTCGGGAGGGCCTACGAGCAGTACTTC	CASSLVVGRAYEQYF
.	TRBD2	TRBV10-2	TRBJ2-5	TGCGCCAGCAAGGCTAGCGGGAAAGAGACCCAGTACTTC	CASKASGKETQYF
once	.	TRBV28	TRBJ1-1	TGTGCCAGCAGTCCAGAAGGGGCCCTCGGAGCTTTCTTT	CASSPEGALGAFF
.	.	TRBV5-4	TRBJ2-6	TGTGCCAGCAGCGCTGGACTCACTAGGGCCTCTGGGGCCAACGTCCTGACTTTC	CASSAGLTRASGANVLTF
.	TRBD1	TRBV7-9	TRBJ1-4	TGTGCCAGCAGCTCCGACAGGGGGCCGGGGGAAAAACTGTTTTTT	CASSSDRGPGEKLFF
.	TRBD1	TRBV5-1	TRBJ1-6	TGCGCCAGCAGCCGGGACAGGGGAAATTCACCCCTCCACTTT	CASSRDRGNSPLHF